This note documents a single T cell receptor beta chain sequence. Its antigen is unknown. These data originate in a study of T cells expressing NK-cell markers. Germline V gene sequence: CDR1 MNHEY, CDR2 SVGEGT. The CDR3 has 15 residues. Study-wide results and caveats: Several donors likewise had their CD3+CD56-NKG2C+ fraction led by these clonotypes.

TCRdb re-called the 5' RACE reads and catalogs CDR3 proteins one per entry, DNA excluded. The repertoire shows approximately 150,000 distinct CDR3 sequences; the top ten hold 9.5% to 15%. The chain couples TRBV6-2 or TRBV6-3 to TRBJ1-1; TCRdb picks TRBD1, but there is no DNA to check that call. Sample: blood T cells: a sorted CD56 or NKG2C T cell subset, CD4+ or CD8+ T cells, or bulk PBMC T cells (not recorded which). The TCR comes from a man in his late teens or twenties in good health. The CDR3 sequence is CASSPGTGQNTEAFF.